Shown below are 17 T cell receptor beta chains from a single sample sequenced in a study of resident and recirculating memory T cells in vitiligo. Profiled with immunoSEQ multiplex PCR; TCRdb holds only in-frame clones, not every one. The sample holds 40,000 to 45,000 clones, around 90% seen once. The specimen was blood. The receptor set was obtained from a male donor with vitiligo.

The J gene is TRBJ2-3, the V gene TRBV5-1; D perhaps matches TRBD2 (6 bases). CDR3 length equals 14 residues. The germline V gene has CDR1 SGHRS and CDR2 YFSETQ. The germline V and J ends were trimmed by 4 bases and 2 bases, with 11 bases remaining between them. The CDR3 coding sequence is TGCGCCAGCAGCGGTCTAGCGTACACAGATACGCAGTATTTT. This codes for CASSGLAYTDTQYF.

This clone was recorded once. This chain connects TRBV9 to TRBJ2-5, with 12 bases matching TRBD2. J gave up 1 base and V 0 bases, and 7 bases lay outside the gene matches. Germline CDR1 is SGDLS and CDR2 is YYNGEE. The CDR3 length is 18 residues. The CDR3 bases are TGTGCCAGCAGCGTAGCTAGGACTAGCGGGGCCGGCCAAGAGACCCAGTACTTC. Translating it yields CASSVARTSGAGQETQYF.

The chain links TRBV7-6 to TRBJ1-6; possibly TRBD1 for D (6 bases). Germline V lookup: CDR1 SGHVS, CDR2 FNYEAQ. CDR3 size: 15 residues. V was pared by 6 bases and J by 7 bases, with 16 bases between. The CDR3 is CASRPQDSQNSPLHF. The DNA of the CDR3 is TGTGCCAGCAGACCCCAGGACAGCCAAAATTCACCCCTCCACTTT.

This chain connects TRBV7-9 to TRBJ1-2; tentative D call: TRBD1 (6 bases). V shed 2 bases and J shed 3 bases, with 10 bases lying between them. The CDR3 is 14 amino acids. Germline lookup yields CDR1 SEHNR and CDR2 FQNEAQ (reference sequence). CDR3 sequence: CASSLQGFYYGYTF. Here the CDR3 DNA reads TGTGCCAGCAGCTTACAGGGGTTCTACTATGGCTACACCTTC.

This chain joins TRBV5-1 and TRBJ1-1; no firm D call. The CDR3 totals 15 residues. Germline-derived CDR1 and CDR2 are SGHRS and YFSETQ. Trimming pared 7 bases from V and 4 bases from J, leaving 20 bases between. DNA for the CDR3: TGCGCCAGCGGCCGACCGGGAGCCGCGGGCACTGAAGCTTTCTTT. It translates to CASGRPGAAGTEAFF.

The chain combines TRBV18 with TRBJ1-3; TRBD1 might be the D (6 bases). CDR3 size: 17 residues. Germline V gives CDR1 KGHSH, CDR2 LQKENI. V lost 1 base and J 1 base, leaving 14 bases between the germline ends. Written as DNA, the CDR3 is TGTGCCAGCTCACCACAACTGCCCCAGGGGTCTGGAAACACCATATATTTT. Protein sequence: CASSPQLPQGSGNTIYF.

The genes are TRBV5-1 and TRBJ2-2, with a tentative D call TRBD2 (5 bases). Between the trimmed V and J ends, which lost 2 bases and 6 bases, there was a span of 14 bases. This CDR3 comprises 15 residues. The V gene's germline CDR1 is SGHRS and CDR2 YFSETQ. CDR3 nucleotide sequence: TGCGCCAGCAGCTTTCAGGCGCGGGTTGCCGGGGAGCTGTTTTTT. It codes for CASSFQARVAGELFF.

The chain recombines TRBV6-5 with TRBJ2-2, with D uncertain. V lost 5 bases, J lost 1 base, and 8 bases lay in between. The CDR3 has 14 residues. The V gene's germline CDR1 is MNHEY and CDR2 SVGAGI. DNA of the CDR3: TGTGCCAGCAGTACAAACAGGAACACCGGGGAGCTGTTTTTT. Translation gives CASSTNRNTGELFF.

V gene TRBV30 combines with J gene TRBJ1-4, with TRBD1 matching over 9 bases. Germline V gives CDR1 GTSNPN, CDR2 SVGIG (reference sequence). The CDR3 is 13 residues long. V was pared by 4 bases and J by 8 bases, with 5 bases of the junction left unmatched. In DNA, the CDR3 is TGTGCCTGGAATCGGGACAGGGCGGAAAAACTGTTTTTT. Translating gives CAWNRDRAEKLFF.

The chain links TRBV19 to TRBJ2-5; 7 bases align to TRBD2. V dropped 3 bases and J dropped 5; count of bases not matched to a gene: 9. The CDR3 is made up of 15 amino acids. Germline V lookup: CDR1 LNHDA, CDR2 SQIVND (reference sequence). Here the CDR3 DNA reads TGTGCCAGTAGTATGGGGGATCGGGGGGATGAGACCCAGTACTTC. This gives the protein CASSMGDRGDETQYF.

The chain links TRBV25-1 to TRBJ1-6; a weak D match, TRBD1 (5 bases). Trimming pared 9 bases from V and 4 bases from J, leaving 13 bases between. The CDR3 runs 14 residues. Germline V gives CDR1 MGHDK, CDR2 SYGVNS. The CDR3 DNA is TGTGCCAGGGGGCAGGGTTCTTATAATTCACCCCTCCACTTT. This codes for CARGQGSYNSPLHF. Variable domain in full (rest from reference TRBV25-1 and TRBJ1-6): EADIYQTPRYLVIGTGKKITLECSQTMGHDKMYWYQQDPGMELHLIHYSYGVNSTEKGDLSSESTVSRIRTEHFPLTLESARPSHTSQYLCARGQGSYNSPLHFGNGTRLTVT.

The rearrangement links TRBV12-5 to TRBJ1-4; D might be TRBD1 (5 bases). There are 14 residues in the CDR3. Germline V CDR1 and CDR2: LGHNT, FRNRAP. Trimming cost V 2 bases and J 11 bases, with 15 bases left between them. The CDR3 DNA reads as TGTGCTAGTGGTTTGCAGCAGGGTGCCGGTAAACTGTTTTTT. This translates into CASGLQQGAGKLFF.

V usage is TRBV6-5 and J usage is TRBJ2-5, with TRBD2 identical over 7 bases. This CDR3 region has 14 residues. Germline-derived CDR1 and CDR2 are MNHEY and SVGAGI. V shed 4 bases and J 5 bases; nucleotides not matched to a gene: 7. The CDR3 DNA follows: TGTGCCAGCAGTTGGGGGGGGACGCGGGAGACCCAGTACTTC. Protein sequence: CASSWGGTRETQYF.

The chain has TRBV27 and TRBJ2-2, with D possibly being TRBD2 (5 bases). This CDR3 has 14 amino acids. Germline CDR1 reads MNHEY; CDR2 reads SMNVEV (reference sequence). V was trimmed by 8 bases and J by 5 bases, leaving 15 bases between them. For the CDR3, the DNA is TGTGCCAGCTGCGTTTTACGGGGAACCGGGGAGCTGTTTTTT. Translating gives CASCVLRGTGELFF.

V and J are TRBV5-1 and TRBJ2-5; TRBD1 matches at 9 bases. This CDR3 has 16 residues. Trimming at V came to 0 bases and at J to 1 base, leaving 4 bases not matched to a gene. Germline loops: CDR1 SGHRS, CDR2 YFSETQ. The CDR3 DNA reads TGCGCCAGCAGCTTGGCAGGACAGGGGACCCAAGAGACCCAGTACTTC. This codes for CASSLAGQGTQETQYF.

This chain joins TRBV2 and TRBJ2-7; D is undetermined. The CDR3 is 11 residues long. V was cut by 6 bases and J by 7 bases, with 10 bases left in between. Germline CDR1 is SNHLY and CDR2 is FYNNEI. The CDR3 DNA reads TGTGCCAGCAGCCGAGACGGGGAGCAGTACTTC. The encoded protein is CASSRDGEQYF.

The chain carries TRBV13 and TRBJ2-4; TRBD1 agrees at 9 bases. The germline gives CDR1 PRHDT, CDR2 FYEKMQ (reference sequence). Losses at the gene ends were 5 bases for V and 8 bases for J; bases not matched to a gene: 10. This CDR3 spans 15 amino acids. CDR3 residues: CASSPQQGASDIQYF. CDR3 sequence (DNA): TGTGCCAGCAGCCCCCAACAGGGGGCCTCGGACATTCAGTACTTC.